Here is one T cell receptor (beta chain) with its context. Its antigen is unknown. No per-base quality is available; no much larger clone lies one base away. The protocol used for the library was the immunoSEQ multiplex PCR assay. The multiplex PCR relied on a mix of 60 forward primers for TCR Vbeta segments and 13 reverse primers for TCR Jbeta segments. The CDR3 region of rearranged TCR beta genes was amplified from genomic DNA with a multiplex PCR assay. The Illumina HiSeq System was used to sequence the amplified TCR beta libraries as 87-base-pair reads. The source study handled its data this way. A later analysis counted about 80 million unique TCR beta chains across the 550 to 700 repertoires, and 9 million to 14 million of these chains were shared by at least two donors. Raw reads were error-corrected and collapsed into unique sequences by a nearest-neighbor algorithm in which closely related sequences were merged to remove PCR and sequencing errors. Alignment of CDR3 sequences to IMGT reference sequences was used to assign V, D and J gene segments. Each retained sequence needed at least a six-nucleotide match to both a V gene segment and a J gene segment. Rearrangements were classified as productive when the CDR3 lacked stop codons and remained in frame with V and J, and all other rearrangements were classified as non-productive. CDR3 was defined according to IMGT convention as the region running from the second conserved V-encoded cysteine to the conserved J-encoded phenylalanine. The earlier analysis of about 610 of the donors excluded sequences that lacked an unambiguous match to a single V gene segment. In an earlier analysis of 587 of the donors, a V segment was called functional when productive rearrangements were above 56.7%, and segregating when the standard deviation between donors exceeded 5%. A statistical classification framework was built for diagnosing cytomegalovirus status from the catalog of TCR beta chain sequences. In a later analysis, V and J genes were assigned by comparing TCR nucleotide sequences against IMGT/GENE-DB human TR gene sequences. Using the TCRdist pipeline, a later analysis assigned CDR3 sequences along with most-parsimonious VDJ recombination scenarios. A later analysis defined each TCR beta chain by its CDR3 amino acid sequence plus V-gene family, and excluded reads lacking a unique V-gene family. A later analysis removed 550 to 700 highly shared, low-generation-probability nucleotide sequences to deal with suspected cross-contamination and a sequencing artifact. For each public chain, a later analysis derived a clonal expansion index from normalized ranks of inferred template counts within each repertoire. Generation probabilities in a later analysis came from a VDJ recombination model fitted to out-of-frame rearrangements, and those results were checked against IGoR. In a later analysis, hypergeometric tests were used to score TCR-TCR, TCR-HLA and TCR-CMV co-occurrence, with a repertoire-size bias correction applied to TCR pairs. False discovery rates were estimated in a later analysis by permuting HLA or CMV assignments 20 times. In a later analysis, co-occurring TCRs were grouped using DBSCAN, with TCRdist sequence similarity added in when clustering inside HLA-allele-positive subsets. Repertoires with fewer than 30,000 or more than 120,000 public chains, plus five repertoires with anomalous nucleotide sharing, were excluded from co-occurrence clustering. Entries here come from immuneACCESS through TCRdb and include only in-frame sequences with V and J called. Some clones fail to appear in such tables; in the studies checked, an unresolved V gene covers under half of the shortfall, and the cause of the remainder is unknown. For V, J and clone size, that table is used; D and trimming come from the DNA. The sample includes about 160,000 clones, with around nine tenths observed a single time. The ten largest make up around 0.93% of the sample.

The cohort was made up of under 800 healthy bone marrow donors. All cohort members were sampled while nominally healthy, although unrecorded immune exposures were likely present. The donor tested CMV seronegative, placing the donor among the roughly 350 seronegative members of the cohort. Every donor gave a peripheral blood sample, and the peripheral blood mononuclear cells from that sample were used for TCR beta sequencing. Genomic DNA was extracted from the blood cell samples with the Qiagen DNeasy Blood Extraction Kit. This sample is part of a study of cytomegalovirus exposure and HLA in healthy donors (dated by TCRdb to 2016 to 2017). Background for the entire study: According to an earlier analysis of a few hundred of the donors, about 190 million T cells yielded 100 million or so unique TCR beta sequences and 276 Gb of sequence data. Both class I and class II loci were covered by HLA typing, at four-digit resolution. All discovery cohort repertoires had been generated using a single sequencing platform. The study profiled the T cell repertoires of 500 to 800 subjects by immunosequencing and related them to cytomegalovirus serostatus. An early release covering some 640 HLA-typed donors comprised approximately 290 gigabases of sequencing data and tens of millions of unique TCR sequences. To decide whether each TCR beta V gene segment behaved as functional or pseudogenic, an earlier analysis of some 570 of the donors relied on high-throughput TCR beta sequencing. The study aimed to test whether cataloging public T cell receptors could reveal signatures of past pathogen exposure. To predict cytomegalovirus infection status, the study brought together high-throughput TCR immunosequencing, statistical association of individual TCRs with disease status, and machine learning. Alongside the repertoire data, information on donor age, sex, ethnicity and CMV serostatus was compiled. On average, 235,054 unique TCR beta nucleotide sequences were sequenced per donor among 398 genotyped donors of the cohort, with 15% to 20% of those sequences being non-productive. Roughly 5 DR-DQ haplotypes were handled as single units for association and clustering, since linkage in the cohort was strong. Typing coverage differed by locus: A, B, C, DRB1 and DQB1 were typed in about 629-630 donors, DQA1 in about 510, DPA1 in some 610, and DPB1 in just under 490. Along with the roughly 610-subject first cohort, a separate validation cohort of roughly 110 different subjects was used. Rather than using new phenotypic data, the later analysis identified candidate immune exposures from TCR beta sequences and from how often those sequences occurred across donors. Of the roughly 400 genotyped donors, approximately 81% were placed in the genetic ancestry cluster associated with self-reported Caucasian donors. In a later analysis, previously published TCR beta repertoires from 550 to 750 donors were re-analyzed and high-resolution HLA genotyping was added so that TCR occurrence patterns could be studied. Genome-wide SNP genotypes for about three fifths of the 666 donors were used in a later genetic analysis, which treated that subset as a discovery cohort.

The paper's findings and limits, for the study overall: While some public TCRs were present in many individuals, most TCR sequences turned up only very rarely across donors. A further reported finding was that TCR beta sequences accurately predicted the HLA-A and HLA-B alleles for most subjects in the first cohort. Linkage disequilibrium might explain the correlated functional status among segregating V segments, but an unknown experimental factor could not be ruled out. Because some donors lacked HLA typing at each locus, the association tests relied only on the typed subset. In a later genetic analysis, fewer N-insertions in productive TCRs were reported among donors in an Asian-associated ancestry cluster than the roughly 640-donor mean. The earlier analysis of about 600 of the donors excluded around 17 rarely observed V segments, including chromosome 9 orphons, because counts were too low. In an earlier analysis of fewer than 700 of the donors, most TCR beta V segments appeared in productive rearrangements about 87% or about 30% of the time, broadly matching IMGT annotations. In a later analysis, the rate of TCR association differed among HLA loci, with DRB1 alleles having the most associated TCRs and HLA-C alleles having the fewest. The presence/absence analyses assumed that sequencing depth was roughly uniform across donors, and that assumption may not be true. Compared with equally common non-associated chains, HLA-associated TCR beta chains in a later analysis were more clonally expanded and had lower generation probabilities. An association between a missense DCLRE1C variant and V-gene and J-gene trimming of TCR beta chains was found in a later genetic analysis and replicated in an independent cohort. The authors suggested that the approach could potentially be generalized to other disease states and immunological phenotypes. A group of highly shared sequence variants was considered likely to be a technical artifact of the sequencing pipeline. Several of the top co-occurrence clusters appeared to be linked to parvovirus B19, influenza, CMV and Epstein-Barr virus, according to a later analysis. The only immune exposure information available for the cohort was CMV serostatus. According to a later analysis, most CMV-associated TCR beta chains appeared to be HLA-restricted, and the HLA associations seemed to be driven largely by CMV exposure. The cohort was sequenced for TCR beta chains only, and without alpha or paired-chain data the features that could be detected were limited. In vitro tests confirmed that a few of the cytomegalovirus-associated TCR beta chains recognize cytomegalovirus antigens. In the study, approximately 150 TCR beta chains were listed as associated with cytomegalovirus. In a later analysis, around 17,000 TCR beta sequences were associated with specific HLA alleles at a false discovery rate of 0.05. Some IMGT-functional V segments, including TRBV6-2 and TRBV6-3, could not be distinguished by the 87-base-pair reads and were therefore excluded. Assigning TCR associations to individual alleles was difficult when HLA alleles, especially DR and DQ, strongly co-occurred. The classifier was reported to diagnose cytomegalovirus status with high specificity and sensitivity in both the original and validation cohorts.

The CDR3 holds 16 amino acids from the cysteine to the phenylalanine. Only the CDR3 portion is preserved as DNA: 48 bases, with reading frame beginning at the first base. Looking up the germline V gene (reference sequence) yields CDR1 MNHEY and CDR2 SMNVEV. After removal of 8 bases from V and 2 bases from J, the junction retains 13 bases not matched to a gene. The sequenced sample consisted of PBMCs. This receptor was obtained from a woman aged 30 to 39 in good health and CMV-seronegative. Rearrangement joined TRBV27 to TRBJ2-3; TRBD2 lines up with 7 middle nucleotides. The sequenced DNA: TGTGCCAGCGGCTTCCCCTTAGCGGGCACCACAGATACGCAGTATTTT. Its product reads: CASGFPLAGTTDTQYF.